This T cell receptor beta chain was sequenced during a study of T cell responses to AZD1222 COVID-19 vaccine. Study at large: The study pooled second doses at about 4 or about 12 weeks.

Measured with immunoSEQ multiplex PCR; TCRdb has only the in-frame clones, and not every one. The table records 140,000 to 150,000 clones, about 92% of them present only once. V shed 1 base and J 6 bases; nucleotides not matched to a gene: 8. The V gene's germline CDR1 is MGHDK and CDR2 SYGVNS. The CDR3 runs to 15 residues. Study conclusions and caveats: Clonal diversity was possibly underestimated, and white British individuals and females predominated among donors. Increases in Spike-specific TCR breadth and depth were seen after two AZD1222 doses.

On this clone itself: Its antigen is as yet unknown.

The source is an adult in good health. The rearrangement joins TRBV25-1 to TRBJ1-1, with 7 bases aligning to TRBD1. The sequencing used peripheral blood, collected on day 0 of AZD1222 vaccination. The CDR3 protein is CASSESRKGAAEAFF. The CDR3 DNA reads TGTGCCAGCAGTGAATCGAGGAAGGGGGCGGCTGAAGCTTTCTTT.